This record covers a single T cell receptor beta chain. Its specificity is unknown. This sample was included in a study of T-cell reconstitution after alpha-beta-depleted transplantation in children. General study points: After transplant, high TCRbeta diversity at day 60 in some patients arose from surviving recipient T cells and thymic progenitors. Reported findings indicate that, about two months after transplant, alpha-beta T cells came from several hundred expanded clones, which were derived from non-depleted graft cells.

For TCRbeta, the library was prepared with unique molecular identifiers. TCRdb re-called the PCR reads through MiXCR, storing one row per CDR3 protein. The sample gives hundreds of thousands of distinct CDR3 sequences, about a sixth of which show up once; about 41% is in the top ten. This sequence was found in a male patient aged 2 to 10 who had a stem cell transplant for acute lymphoblastic leukemia, so the T cells may come from the graft donor. The sample was PBMCs, mostly from graft donor cells, taken 360 days after TCRalphabeta/CD19-depleted stem cell transplant.

CDR3 coding DNA: TGTGCCACCAGCAAAATAACGGTCCACTACCACACAGATACGCAGTATTTT. Translated, it gives CATSKITVHYHTDTQYF. The chain employs TRBV15 and TRBJ2-3; D remains unclear. The length of the CDR3 is 17 residues. The V and J ends lost 4 bases and 2 bases respectively, with 19 bases between them. CDR1 LNHNV and CDR2 YYDKDF come from the germline V gene (reference sequence).